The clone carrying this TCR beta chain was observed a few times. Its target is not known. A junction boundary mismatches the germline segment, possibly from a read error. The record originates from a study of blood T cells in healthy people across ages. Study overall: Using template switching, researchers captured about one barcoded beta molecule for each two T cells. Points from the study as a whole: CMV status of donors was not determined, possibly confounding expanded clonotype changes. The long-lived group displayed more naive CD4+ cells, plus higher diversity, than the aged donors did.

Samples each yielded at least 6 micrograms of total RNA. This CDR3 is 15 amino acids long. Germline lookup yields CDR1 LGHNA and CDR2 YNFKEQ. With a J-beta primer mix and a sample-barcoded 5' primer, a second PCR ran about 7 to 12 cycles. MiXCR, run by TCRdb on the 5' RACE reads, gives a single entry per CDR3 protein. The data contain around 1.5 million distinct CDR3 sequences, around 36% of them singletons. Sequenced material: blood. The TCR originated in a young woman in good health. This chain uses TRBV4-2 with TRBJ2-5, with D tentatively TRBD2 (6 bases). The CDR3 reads CANSQVGGWGETQYF. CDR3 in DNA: TGTGCCAACAGCCAAGTAGGAGGGTGGGGAGAGACCCAGTACTTC.